What follows are 20 T cell receptor beta chains derived from one specimen sequenced in a study of cytomegalovirus exposure and HLA in healthy donors. It was with 60 Vbeta and 13 Jbeta primers that the PCR ran. The protocol was immunoSEQ multiplex PCR, while the TCRdb copy is restricted to in-frame clones and leaves out a portion. The sample shows around 270,000 clones, roughly 80% of them seen only once. Sequencing was performed on PBMCs. These receptors were obtained from a girl aged 2 to 10 in good health and CMV-seronegative.

The chain carries TRBV2 and TRBJ2-5, with 8 positions matching TRBD2. The CDR3 length is 16 residues. CDR1 SNHLY and CDR2 FYNNEI come from the germline V gene. Trimming removed 5 bases from V and 1 base from J; junction bases left unmatched: 9. CDR3 DNA sequence: TGTGCCAGCAGTACTGACGGGGGGGATCTCCAAGAGACCCAGTACTTC. It translates to CASSTDGGDLQETQYF.

The V call is TRBV18, the J call TRBJ2-5, with 8 bases matching TRBD1. Germline V lookup: CDR1 KGHSH, CDR2 LQKENI. Trimming took 5 bases from V and 3 from J; bases not matched to a gene: 11. The CDR3 extends over 16 amino acids. The CDR3 region is CASSFLPGTGEETQYF. DNA for the CDR3: TGTGCCAGCTCATTTCTCCCGGGGACAGGCGAAGAGACCCAGTACTTC.

The chain combines TRBV7-2 with TRBJ2-2, with 7 bases identical to TRBD2. In germline, CDR1 is SGHTA, CDR2 FQGNSA. The trim removed 2 bases at V and 6 bases at J, leaving 6 bases unmatched. CDR3 length: 15 amino acids. DNA of the CDR3: TGTGCCAGCAGCTTAATTTCCAGCGGGGCCGGGGAGCTGTTTTTT. Protein: CASSLISSGAGELFF.

This clone was picked up one time. This chain connects TRBV14 to TRBJ1-1; weak D call: TRBD1 (6 bases). From germline, CDR1 is SGHDN and CDR2 FVKESK. V was cut by 5 bases and J by 2 bases, with 24 bases left in between. There are 18 residues in the CDR3. The CDR3 sequence is CASSYGTFPPWANTEAFF. The CDR3 DNA follows: TGTGCCAGCAGCTACGGGACATTCCCCCCATGGGCCAACACTGAAGCTTTCTTT.

The V and J genes are TRBV28 and TRBJ2-7; D gene uncertain. The germline CDR1 and CDR2 sequences are MDHEN and SYDVKM. V was pared by 5 bases and J by 0 bases, with 11 bases between. The CDR3 has 14 residues. The CDR3 spells CASSAPGFSYEQYF. The CDR3 nucleotides are TGTGCCAGCAGTGCTCCAGGATTCTCCTACGAGCAGTACTTC. Drawing the rest from reference TRBV28 and TRBJ2-7, the complete variable domain is DVKVTQSSRYLVKRTGEKVFLECVQDMDHENMFWYRQDPGLGLRLIYFSYDVKMKEKGDIPEGYSVSREKKERFSLILESASTNQTSMYLCASSAPGFSYEQYFGPGTRLTVT.

The chain uses TRBV18 and TRBJ1-1; possibly TRBD1 for D (6 bases). CDR3 length: 12 residues. Germline-derived CDR1 and CDR2 are KGHSH and LQKENI. Trimming left V 1 base short and J 8 bases short, with 8 bases between. The CDR3 loop is CASSPQTGEAFF. CDR3 bases: TGTGCCAGCTCACCACAAACAGGGGAAGCTTTCTTT.

The rearrangement links TRBV14 to TRBJ1-2; D not resolved. Germline-derived CDR1 and CDR2 are SGHDN and FVKESK. The CDR3 is 15 amino acids. Trimming shortened V by 1 base and J by 8 bases, and 17 bases separated the two germline ends. CDR3 nucleotide sequence: TGTGCCAGCAGCCAAGGACACAAATTACTGGGCGGCTACACCTTC. This encodes CASSQGHKLLGGYTF. The full variable domain, in which reference TRBV14 and TRBJ1-2 provide the parts outside the CDR3, is EAGVTQFPSHSVIEKGQTVTLRCDPISGHDNLYWYRRVMGKEIKFLLHFVKESKQDESGMPNNRFLAERTGGTYSTLKVQPAELEDSGVYFCASSQGHKLLGGYTFGSGTRLTVV.

This rearrangement joins TRBV6-1 to TRBJ2-3; D is unresolved. Germline V CDR1 and CDR2: MNHNS, SASEGT. The CDR3 is made up of 14 amino acids. V shed 7 bases and J shed 0 bases, with 11 bases lying between them. Here the CDR3 DNA reads TGTGCCAGCAACTTATACAGTAGCACAGATACGCAGTATTTT. Translation: CASNLYSSTDTQYF.

This clone showed up just a few times. The V and J genes are TRBV28 and TRBJ1-1; D is perhaps TRBD1 (5 bases). V was shortened by 4 bases and J by 1 base, with 13 bases between the two germline ends. CDR3 length: 15 amino acids. Germline V gene lookup returns CDR1 MDHEN and CDR2 SYDVKM. This CDR3 reads CASSSPSRGNTEAFF. CDR3 nucleotide sequence: TGTGCCAGCAGTTCTCCATCAAGGGGGAACACTGAAGCTTTCTTT.

The chain combines TRBV5-8 with TRBJ2-5, with 7 bases matching TRBD2. Unmatched junction bases numbered 20, after V lost 4 bases and J lost 5 bases. Germline assignment: CDR1 SGHTS and CDR2 YDEGEE. The CDR3 is made up of 18 amino acids. CDR3 in amino acids: CASSQNGLGSRISETQYF. The CDR3 coding sequence is TGTGCCAGCAGCCAAAATGGACTAGGTTCTCGAATCTCGGAGACCCAGTACTTC.

This sequence joins TRBV10-3 and TRBJ1-4, with D unclear. Trimming took off 0 bases at V and 12 bases at J, with 20 bases between the two ends. The CDR3 extends over 16 amino acids. Germline values: CDR1 ENHRY, CDR2 SYGVKD. CDR3 loop: CAISESRRHYPVELFF. CDR3 coding DNA: TGTGCCATCAGTGAGTCGCGACGGCACTACCCTGTGGAACTGTTTTTT.

V gene TRBV7-6 combines with J gene TRBJ1-2, with TRBD1 as a possible D gene (5 bases). Germline loops: CDR1 SGHVS, CDR2 FNYEAQ. The CDR3 length is 13 residues. Trimming pared 1 base from V and 2 bases from J, leaving 5 bases between. The CDR3 here is CASSLGQNYGYTF. CDR3 nucleotides: TGTGCCAGCAGCTTAGGACAGAACTATGGCTACACCTTC.

This chain links TRBV7-8 with TRBJ1-1; possible D gene TRBD1, 6 bases. CDR3 length equals 17 residues. The V end was cut by 1 base, the J end by 0 bases, with 15 bases between. Germline CDR1 SGHVS, CDR2 FQNEAQ. CDR3 DNA sequence: TGTGCCAGCAGCTTAGTGGACAGCTTGCTTATGAACACTGAAGCTTTCTTT. Encoded protein: CASSLVDSLLMNTEAFF.

This sequence joins TRBV15 and TRBJ2-7, with TRBD1 matching over 11 bases. Germline CDR1 and CDR2: LNHNV and YYDKDF (reference sequence). This CDR3 comprises 14 residues. V trimming: 8 bases; J trimming: 2 bases; junction bases outside the gene matches: 5. Written as DNA, the CDR3 is TGTGCCACCGGGTGGGACAGGGGGACCTACGAGCAGTACTTC. Its protein product is CATGWDRGTYEQYF.

The V gene is TRBV5-4, the J gene TRBJ2-7, with no clear D. V lost 5 bases to trimming and J lost 3 bases, with 12 bases between them. CDR3 length: 13 residues. Germline CDR1 reads SGHNT; CDR2 reads YYREEE (reference sequence). CDR3 nucleotides: TGTGCCAGCAGTTCGTCACAGAACTACGAGCAGTACTTC. Translating it yields CASSSSQNYEQYF.

The chain is built from TRBV6-6 and TRBJ1-1; D is possibly TRBD1 (6 bases). Germline values: CDR1 MNHNY, CDR2 SVGAGI (reference sequence). Trimming removed 4 bases from V and 4 bases from J, with 13 bases in between. The CDR3 consists of 14 residues. The CDR3 DNA is TGTGCCAGCAGTTTCACTGCAGGGGCCACTGAAGCTTTCTTT. This sequence encodes CASSFTAGATEAFF.

This clone was seen just once. The chain links TRBV5-1 to TRBJ2-4; D may be TRBD1 (6 bases). The CDR3 runs 15 residues. Trimming took 5 bases from V and 2 from J, leaving 14 bases between them. CDR1 and CDR2 from the germline V gene are SGHRS and YFSETQ. CDR3 sequence reads: CASRRTADSKNIQYF. CDR3 in DNA: TGCGCCAGCAGACGGACAGCTGACTCCAAAAACATTCAGTACTTC.

The chain couples TRBV5-4 to TRBJ2-7; TRBD1 matches at 7 bases. The CDR3 is 15 amino acids. Per germline, CDR1 SGHNT and CDR2 YYREEE (reference sequence). J lost 1 base, V lost 5 bases, and 9 bases had no gene match. CDR3 in amino acids: CASSEKTGQSYEQYF. CDR3 nucleotides: TGTGCCAGCAGTGAAAAGACAGGGCAGTCCTACGAGCAGTACTTC.

There are a few counts of this clone. V and J are TRBV10-3 and TRBJ2-3; no firm D call. The CDR3 is made up of 15 amino acids. Trimming pared 2 bases from V and 4 bases from J, leaving 13 bases between. Germline V gene sequence: CDR1 ENHRY, CDR2 SYGVKD. For the CDR3, the DNA is TGTGCCATCAGTGAGGGCGCCAGGATCCCAGATACGCAGTATTTT. The encoded protein is CAISEGARIPDTQYF.

V is TRBV4-2 and J is TRBJ2-1; 11 bases agree with TRBD2. From germline, CDR1 is LGHNA and CDR2 YNFKEQ. This CDR3 region has 16 residues. V gave up 3 bases and J gave up 8 bases; unmatched junction bases: 9. CDR3 residues: CASSQIAGGPGHEQFF. DNA of the CDR3: TGTGCCAGCAGCCAGATAGCGGGGGGGCCAGGACATGAGCAGTTCTTC.